The subject of this entry is one TCR beta chain. Its matching antigen is unknown. The CDR3 extends over 12 amino acids. Germline assignment: CDR1 SGHTA and CDR2 FQGNSA. Trimming stripped 5 bases from V and 0 bases from J, with 5 bases between. This specimen belongs to a study of T cell responses to AZD1222 COVID-19 vaccine. Whole-study findings and limits: Two AZD1222 administrations were followed by greater Spike-specific TCR breadth and depth. Reportedly, nearly half of unique spike TCRs recognized epitopes outside B.1.351/B.1.1.7 mutations. The donor cohort was predominantly white British with a female majority, and clonal diversity may have been underestimated.

Clones were sequenced by immunoSEQ multiplex PCR, and TCRdb holds only the in-frame ones, with some missing. The table includes tens of thousands of clones, roughly 74% detected once. This chain links TRBV7-2 with TRBJ2-7, with D uncertain. Sequences were derived from peripheral blood, sampled 28 days after the second AZD1222 dose. This sequence originates from an adult who received the AZD1222 COVID-19 vaccine. Written as DNA, the CDR3 is TGTGCCAGCAGCCGGAGCTCCTACGAGCAGTACGTC. Its protein product is CASSRSSYEQYV.